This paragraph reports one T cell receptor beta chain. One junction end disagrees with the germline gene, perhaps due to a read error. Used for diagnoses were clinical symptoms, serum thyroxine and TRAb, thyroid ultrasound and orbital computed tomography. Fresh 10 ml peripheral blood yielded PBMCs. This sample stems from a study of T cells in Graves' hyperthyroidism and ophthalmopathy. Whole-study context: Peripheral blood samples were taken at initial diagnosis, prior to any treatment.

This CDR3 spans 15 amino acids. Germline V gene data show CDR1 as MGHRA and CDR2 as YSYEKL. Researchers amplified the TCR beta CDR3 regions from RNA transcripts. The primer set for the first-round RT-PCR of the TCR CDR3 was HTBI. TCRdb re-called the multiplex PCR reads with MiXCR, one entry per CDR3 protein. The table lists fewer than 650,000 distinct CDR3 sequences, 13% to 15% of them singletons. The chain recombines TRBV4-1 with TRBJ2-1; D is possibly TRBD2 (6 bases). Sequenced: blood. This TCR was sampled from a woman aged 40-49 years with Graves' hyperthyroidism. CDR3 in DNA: TGCCCCAGCAGCCCTACGGGAGCCTCCTACAATGAGCAGTTCTTC. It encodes CPSSPTGASYNEQFF.